Each of the 32 T cell receptor beta chains below was sequenced from the same sample in a study of CD8 T cells in Susac syndrome. After extraction with the RNeasy kit, about 0.5 to 1 ug of the RNA was reverse transcribed using random hexamers. A single record per CDR3 protein comes from TCRdb applying MiXCR to the immunoSEQ multiplex PCR reads. The profile shows about 300,000 distinct CDR3 sequences, roughly 85% of them singletons. Sequencing used CD8+ T cells from PBMCs. These receptor sequences come from a human donor with multiple sclerosis.

The chain combines TRBV6-2 or TRBV6-3 with TRBJ2-1; 10 bases match TRBD2. V gave up 0 bases and J gave up 3 bases; unmatched junction bases: 2. The length of the CDR3 is 16 residues. The V gene's germline CDR1 is MNHEY and CDR2 SVGEGT. Written as DNA, the CDR3 is TGTGCCAGCAGTTACTCTCGGACTAGCGGCTACAATGAGCAGTTCTTC. It encodes CASSYSRTSGYNEQFF.

The chain combines TRBV30 with TRBJ1-1; the D gene is possibly TRBD1 (6 bases). This CDR3 spans 13 amino acids. The V gene lost 5 bases and the J gene lost 4 bases, with 14 bases spanning the gap. Per germline, CDR1 GTSNPN and CDR2 SVGIG (reference sequence). The CDR3, as DNA: TGTGCCTGGTCCGTGGGGGCAGGCACTGAAGCTTTCTTT. It is translated as CAWSVGAGTEAFF.

This rearrangement joins TRBV28 to TRBJ1-4, with D maybe TRBD1 (5 bases). Trimming took off 5 bases at V and 8 bases at J, with 12 bases between the two ends. CDR1 and CDR2 from the germline V gene are MDHEN and SYDVKM. CDR3 length: 13 residues. CDR3 nucleotide sequence: TGTGCCAGCAGTCTCTCTAGGACAGAAAAACTGTTTTTT. Translating gives CASSLSRTEKLFF. Combining the CDR3 with reference TRBV28 and TRBJ1-4 gives the whole variable domain DVKVTQSSRYLVKRTGEKVFLECVQDMDHENMFWYRQDPGLGLRLIYFSYDVKMKEKGDIPEGYSVSREKKERFSLILESASTNQTSMYLCASSLSRTEKLFFGSGTQLSVL.

The chain uses TRBV7-9 and TRBJ2-2, with D tentatively TRBD1 (6 bases). The CDR3 spans 13 residues. Germline CDR1 and CDR2: SEHNR and FQNEAQ (reference sequence). The V and J ends lost 11 bases and 6 bases respectively, with 16 bases between them. The CDR3 reads CAGKTGSAGELFF. The CDR3 DNA follows: TGTGCCGGAAAAACAGGGTCCGCCGGGGAGCTGTTTTTT.

The gene calls are TRBV25-1 and TRBJ2-1, with 11 nucleotides matching TRBD2. The V gene end was trimmed by 1 base and the J gene end by 13 bases; junction bases not matched to a gene: 9. Germline V gene sequence: CDR1 MGHDK, CDR2 SYGVNS. The CDR3 is 15 residues long. The CDR3 DNA is TGTGCCAGCAGTGAATCCGTGGCTAGCGGGAGGTTACAGTTCTTC. Its translation: CASSESVASGRLQFF.

The genes are TRBV6-2 or TRBV6-3 and TRBJ1-1; D is ambiguous. V lost 2 bases and J lost 1, with 11 bases in between. From germline, CDR1 is MNHEY and CDR2 SVGEGT. This CDR3 region has 15 residues. As DNA, the CDR3 is TGTGCCAGCAGTTACGAGGGCAAACCGAACACTGAAGCTTTCTTT. Protein: CASSYEGKPNTEAFF.

The CDR3 DNA reads TGTGCCAGCAGTTCTGGGTGGGAGTCAGCCTACAATGAGCAGTTCTTC. It is translated as CASSSGWESAYNEQFF. This sequence joins TRBV6-2 or TRBV6-3 and TRBJ2-1; TRBD2 is a possible D gene (5 bases). Germline CDR1 and CDR2: MNHEY and SVGEGT. CDR3 length: 16 amino acids. Trimming shortened V by 4 bases and J by 2 bases, and 15 bases separated the two germline ends.

This clonotype has more than one count but fewer than ten. V and J are TRBV6-1 and TRBJ2-7; a weak D match, TRBD2 (5 bases). Germline V lookup: CDR1 MNHNS, CDR2 SASEGT. The CDR3 is made up of 13 amino acids. Trimming took 9 bases from V and 0 from J, leaving 12 bases between them. The CDR3: CASSAASSYEQYF. CDR3 nucleotides: TGTGCCAGTAGCGCGGCCAGCTCCTACGAGCAGTACTTC.

To note about this clonotype: At one of its ends the junction is not consistent with the germline gene, which may arise from a read error. The chain has TRBV6-5 and TRBJ1-1; D unresolved. The CDR3 spans 15 residues. From germline, CDR1 is MNHEY and CDR2 SVGAGI. This CDR3 is CASSYHSGSPVEVFF. CDR3 DNA sequence: TGTGCCAGCAGTTACCACAGTGGAAGCCCGGTTGAAGTTTTCTTT.

A single count supports this clonotype. The V call is TRBV10-3, the J call TRBJ2-7, with D possibly TRBD2 on 6 matching bases. The germline gives CDR1 ENHRY, CDR2 SYGVKD. The CDR3 is made up of 16 amino acids. V lost 1 base to trimming and J lost 2 bases, with 15 bases between them. The CDR3: CAISEFSGNLAYEQYF. The CDR3 DNA sequence: TGTGCCATCAGTGAGTTTAGCGGAAACCTTGCCTACGAGCAGTACTTC.

The J gene is TRBJ2-5, the V gene TRBV11-2; 11 positions match TRBD2. V gave up 0 bases and J gave up 5 bases; unmatched junction bases: 8. CDR3 length equals 17 residues. Germline CDR1 reads SGHAT; CDR2 reads FQNNGV. The CDR3 DNA reads as TGTGCCAGCAGCTTAGAGGATAGCGGGAGGGCCCACGAGACCCAGTACTTC. This gives the protein CASSLEDSGRAHETQYF.

This clonotype has a handful of counts. This chain uses TRBV4-3 with TRBJ2-7; D remains ambiguous. Germline V gene data show CDR1 as LGHNA and CDR2 as YSLEER. The CDR3 covers 15 residues. Trimming removed 0 bases from V and 0 bases from J, with 9 bases in between. The CDR3 loop reads CASSQDTSSSYEQYF. The CDR3 region has the DNA TGCGCCAGCAGCCAAGATACCAGCAGCTCCTACGAGCAGTACTTC.

This sequence joins TRBV6-1 and TRBJ1-2, with 9 bases lining up with TRBD1. CDR1 is MNHNS, CDR2 SASEGT, per germline. The CDR3 covers 16 residues. The V gene end was trimmed by 8 bases and the J gene end by 6 bases; junction bases not matched to a gene: 16. The CDR3 reads CASASVRDRVLDGYTF. The CDR3 region has the DNA TGTGCCAGCGCGTCGGTTCGGGACAGGGTACTGGATGGCTACACCTTC.

This chain connects TRBV28 to TRBJ2-3; D might be TRBD2 (6 bases). The V gene lost 0 bases and the J gene lost 0 bases, with 10 bases spanning the gap. The CDR3 runs to 16 residues. Per the germline V gene, CDR1 is MDHEN and CDR2 is SYDVKM. The CDR3 protein is CASSLWGGASTDTQYF. CDR3 nucleotide sequence: TGTGCCAGCAGTTTATGGGGCGGGGCTAGCACAGATACGCAGTATTTT.

This sequence joins TRBV11-2 and TRBJ2-2; TRBD1 matches 7 bases. The CDR3 runs to 15 residues. The V gene's germline CDR1 is SGHAT and CDR2 FQNNGV. Losses at the gene ends were 4 bases for V and 2 bases for J; bases not matched to a gene: 4. The CDR3 bases are TGTGCCAGCAGCTCGACAGGGTTTAACACCGGGGAGCTGTTTTTT. This encodes CASSSTGFNTGELFF.

The gene calls are TRBV7-8 and TRBJ2-1; 9 bases fit TRBD2. The germline CDR1 and CDR2 sequences are SGHVS and FQNEAQ. This CDR3 has 16 amino acids. V trimming: 5 bases; J trimming: 5 bases; junction bases outside the gene matches: 10. This chain's CDR3 is CASSHDHSGGDNEQFF. The DNA of the CDR3 is TGTGCCAGCAGCCACGACCATAGCGGGGGTGACAATGAGCAGTTCTTC.

The rearrangement joins TRBV20-1 to TRBJ1-6; D gene ambiguous. Germline lookup yields CDR1 DFQATT and CDR2 SNEGSKA (reference sequence). CDR3 length: 18 amino acids. V lost 6 bases and J 2 bases, leaving 23 bases between the germline ends. The CDR3 loop reads CSARLLDPRTTYNSPLHF. DNA for the CDR3: TGCAGTGCCCGTTTGTTGGACCCGAGGACCACCTATAATTCACCCCTCCACTTT.

The chain joins TRBV28 to TRBJ1-1; D unclear. The CDR3 is 14 residues long. The germline V gene has CDR1 MDHEN and CDR2 SYDVKM. V gave up 2 bases and J gave up 4 bases, with 11 bases separating them. The chain's CDR3 is CASSLHGRGTEAFF. The CDR3 DNA reads as TGTGCCAGCAGTTTACACGGGCGCGGCACTGAAGCTTTCTTT.

The chain uses TRBV11-2 and TRBJ2-7, with 7 bases lining up with TRBD2. With V trimmed by 5 bases and J by 12 bases, 16 bases remained unmatched. The germline CDR1 and CDR2 sequences are SGHAT and FQNNGV. The CDR3 has 14 residues. The CDR3, as DNA: TGTGCCAGCAGCCCCCCGATAGGACTAGAGGGGATGTACTTC. It translates to CASSPPIGLEGMYF.

The genes are TRBV11-3 and TRBJ2-2, with 12 bases matching TRBD2. Trimming at V came to 3 bases and at J to 4 bases, leaving 3 bases not matched to a gene. Germline V CDR1 and CDR2: SGHNT, YENEEA. The CDR3 sequence is 16 residues long. CDR3 DNA: TGTGCCAGCAGCTTGAGACTAGCGGGAGTCACCGGGGAGCTGTTTTTT. The encoded protein is CASSLRLAGVTGELFF.

The chain employs TRBV25-1 and TRBJ2-3, with D hard to call. Germline values: CDR1 MGHDK, CDR2 SYGVNS. V gave up 4 bases and J gave up 1 base, with 6 bases separating them. The CDR3 runs to 13 residues. CDR3 sequence (DNA): TGTGCCAGCAGTGTTGGGGGCACAGATACGCAGTATTTT. Translation gives CASSVGGTDTQYF.

This chain links TRBV28 with TRBJ2-1; TRBD2 matches at 11 bases. J gave up 8 bases and V 5 bases, and 17 bases lay outside the gene matches. CDR1 and CDR2 from the germline V gene are MDHEN and SYDVKM. This CDR3 is built from 18 residues. The CDR3 nucleotides are TGTGCCAGCAGTCTGGGTTTGTCTAGCGGGAGGTCATCCCATGAGCAGTTCTTC. This sequence encodes CASSLGLSSGRSSHEQFF.

The V gene is TRBV12-3 or TRBV12-4, the J gene TRBJ2-7; 9 bases are shared with TRBD2. The CDR3 spans 15 residues. Trimming cost V 5 bases and J 2 bases; bases outside gene matches: 7. The CDR3 loop reads CASSPGASGTYEQYF. CDR3 DNA: TGTGCCAGCAGTCCCGGGGCTAGCGGGACCTACGAGCAGTACTTC.

The rearrangement uses TRBV4-3 and TRBJ1-5; D might be TRBD1 (5 bases). V was clipped by 2 bases and J by 6 bases, with 20 bases between them. The CDR3 runs 17 residues. Germline CDR1 reads LGHNA; CDR2 reads YSLEER. CDR3 sequence reads: CASSQNALGAGGQPQHF. In nucleotides, the CDR3 is TGCGCCAGCAGCCAAAACGCCCTCGGGGCAGGCGGTCAGCCCCAGCATTTT.

This clonotype was observed a single time. The V gene is TRBV6-5, the J gene TRBJ2-4; 11 bases agree with TRBD2. Germline loops: CDR1 MNHEY, CDR2 SVGAGI. This CDR3 contains 17 residues. Trimming at V came to 2 bases and at J to 4 bases, leaving 7 bases not matched to a gene. The CDR3 region is CASSYTTSGRAKNIQYF. CDR3 sequence (DNA): TGTGCCAGCAGTTACACTACTAGCGGGAGAGCAAAAAACATTCAGTACTTC.

V is TRBV4-3 and J is TRBJ2-7; no clear D gene. Germline assignment: CDR1 LGHNA and CDR2 YSLEER. The length of the CDR3 is 14 residues. Trimming took 0 bases from V and 1 from J, leaving 7 bases between them. The CDR3 sequence: CASSQDAFSYEQYF. DNA for the CDR3: TGCGCCAGCAGCCAAGACGCCTTTTCCTACGAGCAGTACTTC.

V and J are TRBV27 and TRBJ1-2, with TRBD1 as a possible D gene (5 bases). Germline V lookup: CDR1 MNHEY, CDR2 SMNVEV (reference sequence). CDR3 length: 14 residues. V was cut by 5 bases and J by 6 bases, with 16 bases left in between. CDR3 nucleotide sequence: TGTGCCAGCAGTGACCGGGGGTGGGGCCATGGCTACACCTTC. Amino acids: CASSDRGWGHGYTF.

This chain uses TRBV27 with TRBJ2-7; TRBD2 matches at 10 bases. The V gene end was trimmed by 6 bases and the J gene end by 3 bases; junction bases not matched to a gene: 8. The germline CDR1 and CDR2 sequences are MNHEY and SMNVEV (reference sequence). The CDR3 consists of 15 residues. The CDR3 nucleotides read TGTGCCAGCAGAGTGCTTCTAGCGGGGGTCTACGAGCAGTACTTC. Residues: CASRVLLAGVYEQYF.

The chain couples TRBV12-3 or TRBV12-4 to TRBJ2-3, with D perhaps matching TRBD2 (6 bases). Trimming stripped 5 bases from V and 5 bases from J, with 20 bases between. The CDR3 runs to 16 residues. For the CDR3, the DNA is TGTGCCAGCAGTACCCGGGACTTACCCTTTGTAGATACGCAGTATTTT. Amino acids: CASSTRDLPFVDTQYF.

The V call is TRBV20-1, the J call TRBJ1-2, with 7 bases aligning to TRBD1. This CDR3 comprises 15 residues. Germline V gene lookup returns CDR1 DFQATT and CDR2 SNEGSKA (reference sequence). J gave up 4 bases and V 3 bases, and 11 bases lay outside the gene matches. The CDR3 region is CSASAGGFITYGYTF. The CDR3, as DNA: TGCAGTGCTAGTGCAGGGGGGTTTATTACCTATGGCTACACCTTC.

The DNA for the CDR3 is TGTGCCAGCAGCTTTAACAGGGGCGTCCCTGAAGCTTTCTTT. Its protein product is CASSFNRGVPEAFF. The V call is TRBV5-5, the J call TRBJ1-1; 7 nucleotides agree with TRBD1. After removal of 2 bases from V and 6 bases from J, the junction contained 7 bases not matched to a gene. This CDR3 is built from 14 residues. Germline values: CDR1 SGHKS, CDR2 YYEKEE (reference sequence). The variable domain in full, completed from reference TRBV5-5 and TRBJ1-1, reads DAGVTQSPTHLIKTRGQQVTLRCSPISGHKSVSWYQQVLGQGPQFIFQYYEKEERGRGNFPDRFSARQFPNYSSELNVNALLLGDSALYLCASSFNRGVPEAFFGQGTRLTVV.

The V gene is TRBV29-1, the J gene TRBJ2-4; D gene unclear. V was clipped by 7 bases and J by 5 bases, with 15 bases between them. Germline V CDR1 and CDR2: SQVTM, ANQGSEA. This CDR3 has 13 amino acids. For the CDR3, the DNA is TGCAGCGCCTACCCGACTGTCGAAAACATTCAGTACTTC. This encodes CSAYPTVENIQYF.